The rows below give T cell receptor beta chains drawn from one sample of a study of blood T cell repertoires in COVID-19. The table came from immunoSEQ multiplex PCR; TCRdb's copy has only in-frame clones and leaves some out. The sample carries roughly 81,000 clones, roughly 84% recorded once. The sequencing input was peripheral blood. These receptors came from a woman of 80 years or more with COVID-19, enrolled during active disease. The CDR3 runs from the conserved cysteine through the conserved F or W. The D gene is left open where the match is weak. Only part of the rows carry a size: once, few, many, or a class if the clone is expanded.

cdr3_nt cdr3_aa d_call cdr3_length v_call clone_size j_call
TGTGCCAGCTCACCACTGACAGGGGACGCTAACTATGGCTACACCTTC CASSPLTGDANYGYTF TRBD1 16 TRBV18 - TRBJ1-2
TGTGCCAGCAGCAAAGAAAGATGCCATTTTTCCATTTGGACAGGGACCCTTTACGAGCAGTACTTC CASSKERCHFSIWTGTLYEQYF - 22 TRBV21-1 - TRBJ2-7
TGCGCCAGCAGTGAGTCCCGGAGCTCCTATAATTCACCCCTCCACTTT CASSESRSSYNSPLHF - 16 TRBV10-2 few TRBJ1-6
TGTGCCAGCACGACCGGGACTTGGGGAACTGGCTACACCTTC CASTTGTWGTGYTF - 14 TRBV2 - TRBJ1-2
TGTGCCAGCAGCCGTATCCCAGGGGGCAGGGATGAGCAGTACTTC CASSRIPGGRDEQYF TRBD1 15 TRBV6-5 - TRBJ2-7
TGTGCCAGCTCACCACAAGCTACAGGGTCGGGCGATGAGCAGTTCTTC CASSPQATGSGDEQFF - 16 TRBV18 once TRBJ2-1
TGTGCCAGCAGCCTAGAAGCAACTAATGAAAAACTGTTTTTT CASSLEATNEKLFF - 14 TRBV5-6 - TRBJ1-4
TGCAGCGCCGCAGGCGGGAGGGCCGACACAGATACGCAGTATTTT CSAAGGRADTDTQYF TRBD2 15 TRBV29-1 - TRBJ2-3
TGTGCCTGGACCCCTTCCCTTAAGAACACTGAAGCTTTCTTT CAWTPSLKNTEAFF - 14 TRBV30 - TRBJ1-1
TGTGCCAGCACCCGGGGGGACACAGATACGCAGTATTTT CASTRGDTDTQYF TRBD2 13 TRBV27 - TRBJ2-3
TGCGCCAGCAGCGCCGACAGTTTGCCCGGTGAAGCTTTCTTT CASSADSLPGEAFF - 14 TRBV5-1 - TRBJ1-1
TGTGCCAGCTCACTCACCGGAAGCGGGGAGACTGAAGCTTTCTTT CASSLTGSGETEAFF - 15 TRBV18 - TRBJ1-1
TGTGCCACCCAGGGGCAGGGCGTCTCGTCACCCCTCCACTTT CATQGQGVSSPLHF - 14 TRBV6-5 - TRBJ1-6
TGCAGCGGGGAAGGGAGCGGGGGGCCCACAGATACGCAGTATTTT CSGEGSGGPTDTQYF TRBD2 15 TRBV29-1 - TRBJ2-3
TGTGCCAGCAGTTTATTCTCCCCTCTCGGGGAGCAGTTCTTC CASSLFSPLGEQFF - 14 TRBV27 - TRBJ2-1
TGTGCCAGCTCACCATCGGGGAATCAGCCCCAGCATTTT CASSPSGNQPQHF - 13 TRBV18 - TRBJ1-5
TGTGCCAGCAGCCTATCGGGACTAGTTTGGGATACGCAGTATTTT CASSLSGLVWDTQYF TRBD2 15 TRBV6-2/TRBV6-3 - TRBJ2-3
TGTGCCACCAGAGGCATGGGACAGAACTCTGGAAACACCATATATTTT CATRGMGQNSGNTIYF TRBD1 16 TRBV15 once TRBJ1-3
TGCAGCGTTGGAGGGGGCGCGGGGACTGAAGCTTTCTTT CSVGGGAGTEAFF TRBD1 13 TRBV29-1 - TRBJ1-1
TGTGCCAGCAGCCAATGGCGGGAGGACACCGGGGAGCTGTTTTTT CASSQWREDTGELFF TRBD2 15 TRBV4-2 - TRBJ2-2
TGTGCCTGGAGTGAGGGGCTGGAGCAGCCCCAGCATTTT CAWSEGLEQPQHF - 13 TRBV30 few TRBJ1-5
TGTGCCATCAGTTACACTAGCGGAGGGGGAACCGGGGAGCTGTTTTTT CAISYTSGGGTGELFF TRBD2 16 TRBV10-3 - TRBJ2-2
TGTGCCAGCAGCCTAGGCACTACAGGGTTGTTAAACATTCAGTACTTC CASSLGTTGLLNIQYF - 16 TRBV11-2 - TRBJ2-4
TGTGCCAGCAGTTTAAGGGGGAACACTGAAGCTTTCTTT CASSLRGNTEAFF - 13 TRBV12-3/TRBV12-4 - TRBJ1-1